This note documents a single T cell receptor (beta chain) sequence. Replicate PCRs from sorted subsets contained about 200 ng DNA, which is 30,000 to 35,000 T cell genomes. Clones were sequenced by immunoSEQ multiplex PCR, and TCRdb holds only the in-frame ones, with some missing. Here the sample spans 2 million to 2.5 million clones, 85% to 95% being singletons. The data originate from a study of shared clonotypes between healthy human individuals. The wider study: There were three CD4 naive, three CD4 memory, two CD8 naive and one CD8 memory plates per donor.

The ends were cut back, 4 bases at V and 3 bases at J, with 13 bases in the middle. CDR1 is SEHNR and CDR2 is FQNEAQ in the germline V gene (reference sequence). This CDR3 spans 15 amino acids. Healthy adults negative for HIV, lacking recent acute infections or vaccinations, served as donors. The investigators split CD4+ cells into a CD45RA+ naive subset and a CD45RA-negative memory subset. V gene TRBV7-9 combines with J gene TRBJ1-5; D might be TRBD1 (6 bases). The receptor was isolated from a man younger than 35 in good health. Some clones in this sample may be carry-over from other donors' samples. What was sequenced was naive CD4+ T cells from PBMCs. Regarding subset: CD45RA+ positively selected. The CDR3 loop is CASSSGTHSNQPQHF. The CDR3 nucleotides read TGTGCCAGCAGCTCCGGGACACATTCCAATCAGCCCCAGCATTTT.